The clone carrying this T cell receptor (beta chain) was seen more than once but under ten times. What it recognizes is unknown. The V gene's germline CDR1 is MNHNS and CDR2 SASEGT. The CDR3 sequence is 14 residues long. V lost 3 bases and J lost 1, with 10 bases in between. The data derive from a study of T cell repertoires in cytomegalovirus infection. Broader study findings: CMV carriers having the relevant HLA were flagged by cumulative public TCR beta family frequency.

TCRdb re-called the reads with MiXCR, one entry per CDR3 protein. Of around 250,000 distinct CDR3 sequences listed, approximately 15% are singletons. This chain uses TRBV6-1 with TRBJ2-7; D remains unclear. Sequencing was done on a sample of CD8+ T cells from PBMCs. The clonotype comes from a human donor in good health (CMV status not recorded). Some clones in this sample may be carry-over from other donors' samples. CDR3 nucleotide sequence: TGTGCCAGCAGTGACATCTCCGTTTCCTACGAGCAGTACTTC. Protein product: CASSDISVSYEQYF.